This TCR beta chain originates from a study of cytomegalovirus exposure and HLA in healthy donors. Study information: Of the donors genotyped, approximately 410 in all, about 81% fell in the Caucasian-associated ancestry cluster.

The PCR contained 60 Vbeta and 13 Jbeta primers. Only in-frame clones appear in the TCRdb table, and some are missing; sequencing was by immunoSEQ multiplex PCR. This specimen shows 50,000 to 70,000 clones; the ten leading clones hold approximately 10%. Germline-derived CDR1 and CDR2 are SGHRS and YFSETQ. The V end lost 4 bases, the J end lost 6 bases, and 13 bases lay between the germline ends. There are 14 residues in the CDR3. These donors, healthy bone marrow donors, were studied. Overall study results and limits: Three of the chains that were CMV-associated were confirmed in vitro to be specific for CMV antigens. Presence/absence analyses assumed roughly uniform sequencing depth across donors.

Notes on this clone: Its antigen is still unknown.

This receptor was obtained from a man in his fifties in good health and CMV-seropositive. The genes are TRBV5-1 and TRBJ2-2; D perhaps matches TRBD2 (6 bases). The sample was PBMCs. This CDR3 reads CASSPGLPAGELFF. In DNA form, the CDR3 reads TGCGCCAGCAGCCCCGGACTACCGGCCGGGGAGCTGTTTTTT.